The rows below give T cell receptor beta chains drawn from one sample of a study of monozygotic twins with inflammatory bowel disease. TCRdb reprocessed the 5' RACE reads and reports one entry per CDR3 protein, with no DNA. The ten top clones account for approximately 1.6%, within a sample of 200,000 to 250,000 distinct CDR3 sequences. Sequences were obtained from blood. The receptors here all came from a human donor with ulcerative colitis or Crohn's disease, or a healthy co-twin of an affected twin (not recorded which). Each CDR3 is given with its conserved first and last residue.

J: TRBJ1-4
V: TRBV25-1
CDR3: CASSDPGPNEKLFF

J: TRBJ2-1
V: TRBV29-1
CDR3: CSVGQGEYNEQFF

J: TRBJ1-4
V: TRBV7-8
CDR3: CASSSRTGDNEKLFF

J: TRBJ1-2
V: TRBV5-6
CDR3: CASSRTGSNYGYTF

J: TRBJ2-7
V: TRBV2
CDR3: CAGSGGAGSYEQYF

J: TRBJ2-1
V: TRBV27
CDR3: CASSKDRKLINEQFF

J: TRBJ1-2
V: TRBV7-2
CDR3: CASSWGTVYGYTF

J: TRBJ1-1
V: TRBV7-2
CDR3: CASSAQGTEAFF

J: TRBJ2-1
V: TRBV24-1
CDR3: CATSDPQGGNEQFF

J: TRBJ1-5
V: TRBV15
CDR3: CATSKPQGTGNQPQHF

J: TRBJ2-7
V: TRBV5-4
CDR3: CASSLKGGRYEQYF

J: TRBJ1-1
V: TRBV6-6
CDR3: CASRLEQYEAFF

J: TRBJ1-5
V: TRBV5-5
CDR3: CASSLGRGDGQPQHF

J: TRBJ2-3
V: TRBV11-2
CDR3: CASLSGQGLNF

J: TRBJ1-6
V: TRBV7-2
CDR3: CASSLGQVTNSPLHF

J: TRBJ2-3
V: TRBV7-2
CDR3: CASSSGGTNTQYF

J: TRBJ2-2
V: TRBV20-1
CDR3: CSARRVTPGTGDTGELFF

J: TRBJ1-1
V: TRBV5-1
CDR3: CASSFWGKNTEAFF

J: TRBJ2-5
V: TRBV25-1
CDR3: CASSGQNQETQYF

J: TRBJ2-7
V: TRBV19
CDR3: CASSTGNSYEQYF

J: TRBJ1-2
V: TRBV29-1
CDR3: CSVLAGTGIYGYTF

J: TRBJ2-2
V: TRBV18
CDR3: CASFPNRGLTGELFF

J: TRBJ2-3
V: TRBV6-6
CDR3: CASSYMGEKTQYF

J: TRBJ1-1
V: TRBV20-1
CDR3: CSAKGYTKGVNTEAFF

J: TRBJ2-1
V: TRBV15
CDR3: CATSSRQDDNEQFF

J: TRBJ1-1
V: TRBV12-3/TRBV12-4
CDR3: CASRPGWAQGTFF

J: TRBJ2-2
V: TRBV20-1
CDR3: CSATSTLTGELFF

J: TRBJ2-7
V: TRBV12-3/TRBV12-4
CDR3: CASSPRDRGHYEQYF

J: TRBJ2-7
V: TRBV11-2
CDR3: CASQAGRGRSYEQYF

J: TRBJ1-6
V: TRBV10-3
CDR3: CAIREQGSYNSPLHF

J: TRBJ2-2
V: TRBV7-9
CDR3: CASSPRGADTGELFF

J: TRBJ2-3
V: TRBV29-1
CDR3: CSVDGRGDTQYF

J: TRBJ2-3
V: TRBV4-1
CDR3: CASSPGVKTDTQYF

J: TRBJ2-1
V: TRBV7-9
CDR3: CASSLGLGGNEQFF

J: TRBJ1-2
V: TRBV7-9
CDR3: CASRTGSMGYGYTF

J: TRBJ2-7
V: TRBV7-9
CDR3: CASSFAQGAYEQYF

J: TRBJ2-1
V: TRBV5-5
CDR3: CASSLVTSFGVQFF

J: TRBJ1-4
V: TRBV7-2
CDR3: CASSLALPPGEKLFF

J: TRBJ2-6
V: TRBV7-8
CDR3: CASSLVAAGSGANVLTF

J: TRBJ2-1
V: TRBV19
CDR3: CASTSLHSDGGAEQFF

J: TRBJ2-1
V: TRBV15
CDR3: CATSRDHTGGEEQFF

J: TRBJ2-5
V: TRBV18
CDR3: CASSPWRGETQYF

J: TRBJ2-1
V: TRBV28
CDR3: CASSEGGNEQFF

J: TRBJ2-1
V: TRBV9
CDR3: CASSVGTSGGLGGNEQFF

J: TRBJ2-3
V: TRBV5-1
CDR3: CASSFSGAGADTQYF

J: TRBJ1-5
V: TRBV29-1
CDR3: CSVGARDQPQHF

J: TRBJ1-2
V: TRBV2
CDR3: CASSVGGHYGYTF

J: TRBJ1-5
V: TRBV7-9
CDR3: CASSFDRGNQPQHF

J: TRBJ2-1
V: TRBV9
CDR3: CASSVGGGTYNEQFF

J: TRBJ1-2
V: TRBV20-1
CDR3: CRPVGTGGSGYTF

J: TRBJ2-7
V: TRBV6-5
CDR3: CASTRGGSYEQYF

J: TRBJ2-1
V: TRBV6-1
CDR3: CASSVGGSYNEQFF

J: TRBJ1-1
V: TRBV7-2
CDR3: CASVAGTEAFF

J: TRBJ2-2
V: TRBV5-1
CDR3: CASSHSRDRDHTGELFF